These 14 T cell receptor beta chains came from one sample sequenced in a study of T cell changes during pregnancy in multiple sclerosis. The assay was immunoSEQ multiplex PCR, and TCRdb's table has in-frame clones only and misses some. The profile covers roughly 80,000 clones, with 80% to 95% appearing a single time and roughly 1% taken by the ten largest. Sequencing was performed on peripheral blood, taken in the first trimester of pregnancy. These receptors all come from a female donor with multiple sclerosis, enrolled in a pregnancy study.

This clone was seen just once. The rearrangement joins TRBV5-1 to TRBJ1-1, with a tentative D call TRBD1 (6 bases). Trimming took 3 bases from V and 11 from J, leaving 17 bases between them. The CDR3 is made up of 13 amino acids. The germline V gene encodes CDR1 SGHRS and CDR2 YFSETQ. CDR3 in amino acids: CASSSELDRKAFF. CDR3 nucleotides: TGCGCCAGCAGCTCAGAACTCGACAGGAAGGCTTTCTTT.

The chain employs TRBV2 and TRBJ2-7, with 10 nucleotides matching TRBD1. The V segment lost 4 bases and the J segment 2 bases; nucleotides outside the gene matches: 8. The length of the CDR3 is 16 residues. CDR1 is SNHLY and CDR2 is FYNNEI in the germline V gene. In DNA form, the CDR3 reads TGTGCCAGCAGTGGGGACTCGACAGGGGGCGCCTACGAGCAGTACTTC. Translated, it gives CASSGDSTGGAYEQYF.

This clone has just one count. The chain uses TRBV4-2 and TRBJ1-5; D might be TRBD1 (6 bases). Between the trimmed V and J ends, which lost 0 bases and 4 bases, there was a span of 10 bases. Looked up from germline, CDR1 is LGHNA and CDR2 is YNFKEQ. The CDR3 has 15 amino acids. CDR3 protein: CASSQDGQFNQPQHF. Written as DNA, the CDR3 is TGTGCCAGCAGCCAAGATGGACAGTTTAATCAGCCCCAGCATTTT.

This chain links TRBV29-1 with TRBJ2-7; 13 bases are shared with TRBD2. CDR3 size: 14 residues. Trimming at V came to 6 bases and at J to 2 bases, leaving 4 bases not matched to a gene. CDR1 SQVTM and CDR2 ANQGSEA come from the germline V gene. CDR3 residues: CSVPLAGGPYEQYF. The CDR3 DNA sequence: TGCAGCGTCCCACTAGCGGGAGGGCCCTACGAGCAGTACTTC.

The chain joins TRBV11-3 to TRBJ2-2, with D perhaps TRBD1 (6 bases). Trimming stripped 5 bases from V and 2 bases from J, with 12 bases between. There are 15 residues in the CDR3. CDR1 is SGHNT and CDR2 is YENEEA in the germline V gene. The CDR3 sequence: CASSLGQINTGELFF. The CDR3, as DNA: TGTGCCAGCAGCCTCGGACAGATTAACACCGGGGAGCTGTTTTTT.

V gene TRBV10-2 combines with J gene TRBJ2-7, with 8 bases fitting TRBD2. The V and J ends lost 4 bases and 0 bases, in that order; junction bases with no gene match: 5. CDR1 and CDR2 from the germline V gene are WSHSY and SAAADI. This CDR3 comprises 15 residues. The DNA for the CDR3 is TGCGCCAGCAGTGTTGGCGGGGGGAGCTCCTACGAGCAGTACTTC. Encoded protein: CASSVGGGSSYEQYF.

This clone was found a few times. V is TRBV19 and J is TRBJ1-5; D unresolved. Looked up from germline, CDR1 is LNHDA and CDR2 is SQIVND (reference sequence). Trimming removed 3 bases at V and 2 bases at J, with 11 bases between. The CDR3 covers 15 residues. As DNA, the CDR3 is TGTGCCAGTAGTATGGCGGGGAGGGGCAATCAGCCCCAGCATTTT. This codes for CASSMAGRGNQPQHF.

The chain recombines TRBV28 with TRBJ2-7; 9 nucleotides match TRBD2. In germline, CDR1 is MDHEN, CDR2 SYDVKM. V was pared by 5 bases and J by 2 bases, with 7 bases of the junction left unmatched. CDR3 length: 15 amino acids. CDR3 in amino acids: CASSHRVAGAYEQYF. The CDR3 nucleotides read TGTGCCAGCAGTCACCGAGTAGCGGGAGCCTACGAGCAGTACTTC.

The chain couples TRBV28 to TRBJ2-1, with D perhaps TRBD2 (6 bases). The CDR3 is made up of 14 amino acids. Between the trimmed V and J ends, which lost 1 base and 5 bases, there was a span of 9 bases. Germline lookup yields CDR1 MDHEN and CDR2 SYDVKM. The CDR3 DNA follows: TGTGCCAGCAGTTTATCGGGAGATCACAATGAGCAGTTCTTC. Protein sequence: CASSLSGDHNEQFF.

This chain links TRBV28 with TRBJ2-2; D gene unclear. The V gene lost 2 bases and the J gene lost 1 base, with 11 bases spanning the gap. Germline CDR1 MDHEN, CDR2 SYDVKM. The CDR3 is 16 amino acids. DNA for the CDR3: TGTGCCAGCAGTTTAGTGGGCCAACTGAACACCGGGGAGCTGTTTTTT. This translates into CASSLVGQLNTGELFF. Drawing the rest from reference TRBV28 and TRBJ2-2, the complete variable domain is DVKVTQSSRYLVKRTGEKVFLECVQDMDHENMFWYRQDPGLGLRLIYFSYDVKMKEKGDIPEGYSVSREKKERFSLILESASTNQTSMYLCASSLVGQLNTGELFFGEGSRLTVL.

The chain combines TRBV2 with TRBJ1-5; D possibly corresponds to TRBD1 (6 bases). Trimming took off 8 bases at V and 3 bases at J, with 14 bases between the two ends. Germline CDR1 SNHLY, CDR2 FYNNEI. CDR3 length: 14 residues. In DNA, the CDR3 is TGTGCCAGCTCAGGGGATACAGACAATCAGCCCCAGCATTTT. Translated: CASSGDTDNQPQHF.

This chain links TRBV27 with TRBJ2-1, with D perhaps matching TRBD2 (6 bases). With 2 bases removed from V and 9 bases from J, the gap between germline ends came to 23 bases. Germline V gene sequence: CDR1 MNHEY, CDR2 SMNVEV (reference sequence). CDR3 length: 17 amino acids. CDR3 sequence (DNA): TGTGCCAGCAGTTTAACCTATCACGGGACTGGGGATAGTGAGCAGTTCTTC. It translates to CASSLTYHGTGDSEQFF.

The chain couples TRBV7-2 to TRBJ1-6, with 11 nucleotides matching TRBD1. CDR1 SGHTA and CDR2 FQGNSA come from the germline V gene. J was trimmed by 10 bases and V by 5 bases; bases with no gene match: 7. The CDR3 sequence is 15 residues long. CDR3 DNA sequence: TGTGCCAGCAGCCGTATGGGACAGGGGGAGTCACCCCTCCACTTT. This gives the protein CASSRMGQGESPLHF.

The CDR3 loop is CASSERGQGREKLFF. The CDR3 DNA is TGTGCCAGTAGTGAACGGGGACAGGGTCGTGAAAAACTGTTTTTT. The chain links TRBV19 to TRBJ1-4; 9 nucleotides agree with TRBD1. CDR3 size: 15 residues. The V gene end was trimmed by 5 bases and the J gene end by 7 bases; junction bases not matched to a gene: 8. Germline loops: CDR1 LNHDA, CDR2 SQIVND (reference sequence).